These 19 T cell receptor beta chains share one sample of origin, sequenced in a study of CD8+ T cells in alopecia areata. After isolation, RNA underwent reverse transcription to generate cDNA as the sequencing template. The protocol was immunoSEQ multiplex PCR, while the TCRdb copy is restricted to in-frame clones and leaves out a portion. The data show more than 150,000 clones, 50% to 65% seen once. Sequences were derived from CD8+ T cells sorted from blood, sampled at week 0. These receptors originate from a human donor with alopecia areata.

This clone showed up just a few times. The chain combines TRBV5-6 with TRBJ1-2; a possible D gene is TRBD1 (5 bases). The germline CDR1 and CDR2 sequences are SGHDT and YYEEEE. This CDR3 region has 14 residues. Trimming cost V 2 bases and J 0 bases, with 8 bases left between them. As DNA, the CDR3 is TGTGCCAGCAGCTTTCAGACAGCTAACTATGGCTACACCTTC. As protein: CASSFQTANYGYTF.

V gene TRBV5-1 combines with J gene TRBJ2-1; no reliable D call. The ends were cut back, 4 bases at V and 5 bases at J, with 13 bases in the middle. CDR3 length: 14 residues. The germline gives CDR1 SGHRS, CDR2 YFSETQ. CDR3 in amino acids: CASSTSGTDNEQFF. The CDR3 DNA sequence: TGCGCCAGCAGCACGAGTGGTACTGACAATGAGCAGTTCTTC. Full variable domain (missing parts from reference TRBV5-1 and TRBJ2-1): KAGVTQTPRYLIKTRGQQVTLSCSPISGHRSVSWYQQTPGQGLQFLFEYFSETQRNKGNFPGRFSGRQFSNSRSEMNVSTLELGDSALYLCASSTSGTDNEQFFGPGTRLTVL.

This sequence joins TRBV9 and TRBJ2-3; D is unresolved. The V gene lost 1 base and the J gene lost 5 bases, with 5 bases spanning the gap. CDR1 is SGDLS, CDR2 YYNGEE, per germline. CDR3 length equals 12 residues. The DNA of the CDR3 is TGTGCCAGCAGCGTAATCGAAGATACGCAGTATTTT. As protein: CASSVIEDTQYF.

The CDR3 region has the DNA TGTGCCAGCAGTCCCAGCCCAGGGCACACTGAAGCTTTCTTT. It translates to CASSPSPGHTEAFF. The rearrangement links TRBV27 to TRBJ1-1, with D perhaps TRBD1 (5 bases). Germline CDR1 is MNHEY and CDR2 is SMNVEV (reference sequence). Trimming stripped 5 bases from V and 3 bases from J, with 13 bases between. The length of the CDR3 is 14 residues.

CDR3 region: CASSSAPRSSTDTQYF. CDR3 DNA sequence: TGTGCCAGCAGCTCGGCCCCGCGGAGTAGCACAGATACGCAGTATTTT. The V gene is TRBV27, the J gene TRBJ2-3; D not certain. The germline V and J ends were trimmed by 6 bases and 0 bases, with 16 bases remaining between them. Germline-derived CDR1 and CDR2 are MNHEY and SMNVEV (reference sequence). This CDR3 is built from 16 residues.

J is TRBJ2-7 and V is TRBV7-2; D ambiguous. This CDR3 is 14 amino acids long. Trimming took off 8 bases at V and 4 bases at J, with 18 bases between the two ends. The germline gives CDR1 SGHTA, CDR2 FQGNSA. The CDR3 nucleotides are TGTGCCAGCGGCAGACAAGATAGGTCGTACGAGCAGTACTTC. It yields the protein CASGRQDRSYEQYF.

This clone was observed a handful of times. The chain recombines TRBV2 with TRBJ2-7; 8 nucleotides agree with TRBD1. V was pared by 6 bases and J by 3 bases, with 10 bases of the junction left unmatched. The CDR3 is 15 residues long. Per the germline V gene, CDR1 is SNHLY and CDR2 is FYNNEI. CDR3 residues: CASSFGTGANYEQYF. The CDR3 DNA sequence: TGTGCCAGCAGCTTCGGGACAGGAGCCAACTACGAGCAGTACTTC.

The CDR3 sequence: CASSYGQRNTEAFF. The CDR3 bases are TGTGCCAGCAGTTATGGACAGAGGAACACTGAAGCTTTCTTT. This chain joins TRBV9 and TRBJ1-1; perhaps TRBD1 as D (6 bases). The ends were cut back, 5 bases at V and 1 base at J, with 12 bases in the middle. The CDR3 consists of 14 residues. CDR1 and CDR2 (germline): SGDLS, YYNGEE.

The CDR3 sequence is CASRSHISGNTIYF. CDR3 nucleotides: TGTGCCAGCAGGTCACATATCTCTGGAAACACCATATATTTT. The V and J genes are TRBV27 and TRBJ1-3; D uncertain. The CDR3 length is 14 residues. Germline V gene lookup returns CDR1 MNHEY and CDR2 SMNVEV (reference sequence). Trimming left V 6 bases short and J 0 bases short, with 9 bases between.

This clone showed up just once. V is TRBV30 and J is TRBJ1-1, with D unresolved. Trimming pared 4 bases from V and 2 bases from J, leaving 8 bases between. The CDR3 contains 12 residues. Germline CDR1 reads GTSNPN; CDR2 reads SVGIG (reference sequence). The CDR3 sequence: CAWKKGNTEAFF. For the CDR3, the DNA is TGTGCCTGGAAGAAAGGAAACACTGAAGCTTTCTTT.

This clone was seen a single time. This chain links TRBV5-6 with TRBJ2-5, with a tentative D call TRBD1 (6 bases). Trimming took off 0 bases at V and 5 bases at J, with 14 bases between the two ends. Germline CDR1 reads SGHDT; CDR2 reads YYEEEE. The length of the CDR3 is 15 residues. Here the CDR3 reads CASSLDDRPSETQYF. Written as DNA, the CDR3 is TGTGCCAGCAGCTTGGATGACAGGCCTTCGGAGACCCAGTACTTC.

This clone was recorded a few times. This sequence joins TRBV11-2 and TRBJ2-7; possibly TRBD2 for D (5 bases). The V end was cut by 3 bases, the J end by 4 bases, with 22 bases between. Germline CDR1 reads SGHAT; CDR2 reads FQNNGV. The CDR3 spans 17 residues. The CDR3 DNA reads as TGTGCCAGCAGCTTGATCCGGGATCAGCGTACGAAATACGAGCAGTACTTC. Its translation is CASSLIRDQRTKYEQYF.

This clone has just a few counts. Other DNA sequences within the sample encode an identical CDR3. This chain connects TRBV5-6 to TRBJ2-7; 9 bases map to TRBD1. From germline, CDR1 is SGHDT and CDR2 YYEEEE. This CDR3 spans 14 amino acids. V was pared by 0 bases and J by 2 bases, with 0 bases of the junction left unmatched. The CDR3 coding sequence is TGTGCCAGCAGCTTGGGACAGGGGGCCTACGAGCAGTACTTC. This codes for CASSLGQGAYEQYF.

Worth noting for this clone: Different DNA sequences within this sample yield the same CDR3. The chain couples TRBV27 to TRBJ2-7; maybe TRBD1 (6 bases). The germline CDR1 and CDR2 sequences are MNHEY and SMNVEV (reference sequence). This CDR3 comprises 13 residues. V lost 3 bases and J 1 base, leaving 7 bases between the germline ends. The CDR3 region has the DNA TGTGCCAGCAGTTTGGACAGTTCCTACGAGCAGTACTTC. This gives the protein CASSLDSSYEQYF.

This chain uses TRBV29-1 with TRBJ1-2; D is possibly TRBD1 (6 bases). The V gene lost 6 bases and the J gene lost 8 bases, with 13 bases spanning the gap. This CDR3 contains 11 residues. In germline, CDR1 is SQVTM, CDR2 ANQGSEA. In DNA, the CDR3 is TGCAGCGTCGGTGGGACAATCGGCTACACCTTC. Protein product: CSVGGTIGYTF.

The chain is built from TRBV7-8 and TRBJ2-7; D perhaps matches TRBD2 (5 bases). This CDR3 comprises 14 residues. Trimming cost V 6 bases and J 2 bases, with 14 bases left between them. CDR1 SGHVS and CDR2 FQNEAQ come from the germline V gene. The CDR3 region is CASSPRLGTYEQYF. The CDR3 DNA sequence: TGTGCCAGCAGTCCGAGACTCGGGACCTACGAGCAGTACTTC. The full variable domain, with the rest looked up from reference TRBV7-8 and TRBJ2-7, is GAGVSQSPRYKVAKRGQDVALRCDPISGHVSLFWYQQALGQGPEFLTYFQNEAQLDKSGLPSDRFFAERPEGSVSTLKIQRTQQEDSAVYLCASSPRLGTYEQYFGPGTRLTVT.

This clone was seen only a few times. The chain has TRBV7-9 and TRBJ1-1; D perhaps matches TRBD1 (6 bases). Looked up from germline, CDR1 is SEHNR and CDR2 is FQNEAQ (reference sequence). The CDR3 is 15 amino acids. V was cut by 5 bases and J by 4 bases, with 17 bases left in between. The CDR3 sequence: CASSPMDRPSTEAFF. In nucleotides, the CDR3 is TGTGCCAGCAGCCCTATGGACAGACCGAGCACTGAAGCTTTCTTT.

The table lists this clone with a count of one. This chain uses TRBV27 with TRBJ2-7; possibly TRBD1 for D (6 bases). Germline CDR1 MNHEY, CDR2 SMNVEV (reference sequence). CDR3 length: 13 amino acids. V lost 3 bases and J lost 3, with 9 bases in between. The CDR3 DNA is TGTGCCAGCAGTTTGACAGGCGGCTACGAGCAGTACTTC. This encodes CASSLTGGYEQYF.

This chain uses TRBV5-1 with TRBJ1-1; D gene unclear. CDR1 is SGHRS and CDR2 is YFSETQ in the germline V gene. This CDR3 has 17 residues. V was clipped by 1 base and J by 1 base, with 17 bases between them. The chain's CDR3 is CASSLRPYGEKNTEAFF. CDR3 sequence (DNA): TGCGCCAGCAGCTTGAGGCCATACGGGGAGAAGAACACTGAAGCTTTCTTT. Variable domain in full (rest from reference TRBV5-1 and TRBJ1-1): KAGVTQTPRYLIKTRGQQVTLSCSPISGHRSVSWYQQTPGQGLQFLFEYFSETQRNKGNFPGRFSGRQFSNSRSEMNVSTLELGDSALYLCASSLRPYGEKNTEAFFGQGTRLTVV.